This TCR beta chain originates from a study of T cells in Graves' hyperthyroidism and ophthalmopathy (dated by TCRdb to between 2018 and 2021). Background on the whole study: Peripheral blood was collected at initial diagnosis, before any treatment. TCR V-J signatures able to tell the groups apart were searched for in a discovery cohort of 90 to 100 patients, of whom under 45 had Graves' ophthalmopathy and under 65 had stable Graves' hyperthyroidism. Whether ophthalmopathy could be predicted prospectively was tested in an independent validation cohort made up of 18 to 20 hyperthyroidism patients plus 17 patients who later progressed to ophthalmopathy. The roughly 94 discovery patients were randomly divided into training and test sets at a 7:3 ratio. The study also compared thyroid tissue and blood T-cell repertoires from roughly 6 Graves' hyperthyroidism patients. Once sampling was done, hyperthyroidism patients were given methimazole at a starting dose of 30 mg daily, whereas ophthalmopathy patients were given high-dose intravenous methylprednisolone. According to the paper, TCR Vbeta CDR3 sequencing was carried out on over 130 peripheral blood samples, which came from over 40 ophthalmopathy, approximately 72 hyperthyroidism and about 17 progressor patients. Broader findings and caveats from the paper: Ophthalmopathy was separated from stable hyperthyroidism by a 13 V-J signature model, with 85% to 90% sensitivity and roughly 84% specificity obtained in cross-validation and 80%/75% obtained in testing. Most expanded thyroid clonotypes (frequency above 0.001) were also found in blood, which suggests that blood repertoires may mirror thyroid immune responses. In validation, the model predicted progression to ophthalmopathy with approximately 71% sensitivity and about 73% specificity, a median of roughly seven months before onset. Sample size was not statistically predetermined, and investigators were not blinded to group allocation.

Graves' hyperthyroidism was defined as stable when no progression to ophthalmopathy occurred over 18 months of follow-up. The hyperthyroidism patients were between 18 and 65 years old and newly diagnosed, with a disease duration of less than 2 months. Any patient with an uncontrolled infection, another autoimmune disease, pregnancy or lactation was excluded. Diagnoses were based on clinical symptoms, serum thyroxine and TRAb, thyroid ultrasound and orbital computed tomography. Ficoll-Paque density gradient centrifugation was used to isolate PBMCs from 8.5 to 10 ml of fresh peripheral blood. Total RNA was extracted with Trizol reagent, and quality was checked on an Agilent 2100 Bioanalyzer. The CDR3 measures 15 amino acids from cysteine to phenylalanine. Just the 45-base CDR3 DNA is kept, in frame starting at base 1. Looking up the germline V gene (reference sequence) yields CDR1 SEHNR and CDR2 FQNEAQ.

The TCR beta CDR3 regions were amplified from the RNA transcripts. The first round of RT-PCR for the TCR CDR3 was performed with the HTBI primer set and the Qiagen OneStep RT-PCR kit. Libraries were constructed in a second round of multiplex PCR, after which size selection and purification were performed. Paired-end sequencing of the libraries was performed with 100 bp reads on an Illumina HiSeq2000. Processing in the source paper ran as follows. SOAPnuke was used to process the raw data, removing reads that contained adapters or uncalled bases, had a mean Phred below 15, or lacked an exact match to the constant primer or identifier. High-quality paired reads were merged using COPE v1.2.5, and each unique nucleotide sequence was defined as a clonotype. MiTCR v1.1 was used to align clonotypes to the IMGT TRBV, TRBD and TRBJ reference segments. Only V-J combinations with frequency above 0.0001, covering roughly 99% of repertoires, were analysed. A TCS score was defined as the ratio between F50 (clonal expansion) and ExV (chaos), using BLOSUM62-based TCRdist between CDR3 peptides within each V-J. Welch's t-statistics and random forest reduced roughly 540 V-J features to 10 to 15, which were used in a naive Bayes classifier (R e1071). TCRdb itself trimmed the public reads at Q25 with fastp, ran MiXCR and retained productive beta chains. Records with the same CDR3 protein are collapsed into one entry carrying the most frequent genes and DNA. TCRdb assigned the V and J calls; the authors' analysis was not used. The sample has approximately 320,000 distinct CDR3 sequences on record, approximately 16% of them singletons. The ten largest clones represent approximately 31% of the sample.

This clonotype was observed at least ten times. Its specific antigen is unknown. At one end, the junction sequence differs from germline, possibly due to a read error. The sequencing sample was made of blood. The TCR was taken from a man younger than 45 with Graves' hyperthyroidism. This receptor chain uses TRBV7-9 and TRBJ2-7; the best D guess is TRBD2, with 6 bases matching. For the CDR3, the sequence is CAGSLPPSDSYEQYF. The DNA sequence is TGTGCCGGCAGCTTACCTCCTAGCGACTCCTACGAGCAGTACTTC. Reference TRBV7-9 and TRBJ2-7 proteins supply the regions before and after the CDR3; the full variable domain is: DTGVSQNPRHKITKRGQNVTFRCDPISEHNRLYWYRQTLGQGPEFLTYFQNEAQLEKSRLLSDRFSAERPKGSFSTLEIQRTEQGDSAMYLCAGSLPPSDSYEQYFGPGTRLTVT.